One sample yielded the 27 T cell receptor beta chains listed below, sequenced in a study of PD-1 blockade in classical Hodgkin lymphoma. Relapse after autologous stem cell transplantation occurred in every patient, and brentuximab vedotin exposure varied. The table came from immunoSEQ multiplex PCR; TCRdb's copy has only in-frame clones and leaves some out. The sample lists about 30,000 clones; less than 80% were seen once. This sample comprised peripheral blood mononuclear cells (PBMCs), obtained before the second cycle of nivolumab. These receptors were collected from a human donor with classical Hodgkin lymphoma.

This clone ranks as medium-sized. The chain employs TRBV7-9 and TRBJ2-7; D is unclear. The CDR3 length is 12 residues. Trimming stripped 8 bases from V and 2 bases from J, with 10 bases between. Germline V gene data show CDR1 as SEHNR and CDR2 as FQNEAQ (reference sequence). The CDR3 sequence: CASSPLAYEQYF. Written as DNA, the CDR3 is TGTGCCAGCTCCCCCCTAGCCTACGAGCAGTACTTC.

This clone was detected only once. The chain has TRBV29-1 and TRBJ2-5; D may match TRBD1 or TRBD2 (5 bases each). Deletions cut 0 bases from V and 2 bases from J, with 19 bases between. There are 17 residues in the CDR3. Germline assignment: CDR1 SQVTM and CDR2 ANQGSEA. This CDR3 is CSVEDFGGPNAQETQYF. CDR3 coding DNA: TGCAGCGTTGAAGATTTTGGGGGACCTAACGCACAAGAGACCCAGTACTTC.

This clone was counted between two and nine times. The chain couples TRBV5-4 to TRBJ1-3; D is ambiguous. V dropped 3 bases and J dropped 6 bases, with 4 bases sitting between them. CDR3 length: 11 residues. Germline V CDR1 and CDR2: SGHNT, YYREEE (reference sequence). The CDR3 nucleotides read TGTGCCAGCAGCTCAGAAAACACCATATATTTT. It yields the protein CASSSENTIYF.

The chain is built from TRBV25-1 and TRBJ2-1, with TRBD2 as a possible D gene (7 bases). There are 14 residues in the CDR3. Deletions cut 4 bases from V and 8 bases from J, with 15 bases between. From germline, CDR1 is MGHDK and CDR2 SYGVNS. The CDR3: CASSGRGGLDEQFF. In nucleotides, the CDR3 is TGTGCCAGCAGTGGTAGGGGGGGGTTAGATGAGCAGTTCTTC.

The chain links TRBV7-9 to TRBJ1-6; 7 bases fit TRBD1. This CDR3 is built from 15 residues. The junction had 7 bases not matched to a gene; V was cut back by 2 bases and J by 9 bases. The germline V gene has CDR1 SEHNR and CDR2 FQNEAQ (reference sequence). The DNA of the CDR3 is TGTGCCAGCAGCTTACTTCAGGGGGGCGGTTCACCCCTCCACTTT. This gives the protein CASSLLQGGGSPLHF. Using reference TRBV7-9 and TRBJ1-6 for the parts outside the CDR3, the full variable domain is DTGVSQNPRHKITKRGQNVTFRCDPISEHNRLYWYRQTLGQGPEFLTYFQNEAQLEKSRLLSDRFSAERPKGSFSTLEIQRTEQGDSAMYLCASSLLQGGGSPLHFGNGTRLTVT.

J is TRBJ1-1 and V is TRBV4-1; no clear D gene. Germline-derived CDR1 and CDR2 are MGHRA and YSYEKL. Trimming stripped 4 bases from V and 3 bases from J, with 9 bases between. The CDR3 covers 13 residues. The CDR3 here is CASSLPGHTEAFF. The DNA for the CDR3 is TGCGCCAGCAGCCTCCCCGGACACACTGAAGCTTTCTTT.

The chain is built from TRBV19 and TRBJ2-1; TRBD2 agrees at 9 bases. Losses at the gene ends were 5 bases for V and 0 bases for J; bases not matched to a gene: 8. The CDR3 runs to 17 residues. In germline, CDR1 is LNHDA, CDR2 SQIVND (reference sequence). CDR3: CASSGGTSRSSYNEQFF. CDR3 in DNA: TGTGCCAGTAGTGGGGGGACTAGCCGAAGCTCCTACAATGAGCAGTTCTTC. Full variable domain (remainder filled in from reference TRBV19 and TRBJ2-1): DGGITQSPKYLFRKEGQNVTLSCEQNLNHDAMYWYRQDPGQGLRLIYYSQIVNDFQKGDIAEGYSVSREKKESFPLTVTSAQKNPTAFYLCASSGGTSRSSYNEQFFGPGTRLTVL.

This clone qualifies as medium-sized. This chain joins TRBV11-2 and TRBJ2-7, with TRBD1 identical over 10 bases. With 5 bases clipped from V and 6 bases from J, the junction kept 10 bases outside the gene matches. Looked up from germline, CDR1 is SGHAT and CDR2 is FQNNGV. The length of the CDR3 is 15 residues. The CDR3: CASSDWTGGLIEQYF. For the CDR3, the DNA is TGTGCCAGCAGCGACTGGACAGGGGGGCTCATCGAGCAGTACTTC.

The chain links TRBV2 to TRBJ1-2, with 10 bases identical to TRBD1. V shed 7 bases, J shed 10 bases, and the junction held 6 bases outside the gene matches. CDR1 is SNHLY, CDR2 FYNNEI, per germline. This CDR3 region has 12 residues. DNA of the CDR3: TGTGCCAGCACGGACAGGGGGTTAGACTACACCTTC. Its translation is CASTDRGLDYTF.

This clone was seen more than once but under ten times. V is TRBV9 and J is TRBJ2-1; D is ambiguous. Per germline, CDR1 SGDLS and CDR2 YYNGEE. The CDR3 loop spans 15 amino acids. The V end lost 0 bases, the J end lost 7 bases, and 14 bases lay between the germline ends. The CDR3 nucleotides are TGTGCCAGCAGCGTAGAACTCAGATTAGAGAATGAGCAGTTCTTC. Its protein is CASSVELRLENEQFF.

The rearrangement links TRBV19 to TRBJ1-4; no clear D gene. Germline V gene lookup returns CDR1 LNHDA and CDR2 SQIVND (reference sequence). The V end was cut by 3 bases, the J end by 8 bases, with 13 bases between. The CDR3 contains 14 residues. CDR3 loop: CASSIIRPFEKLFF. CDR3 in DNA: TGTGCCAGTAGTATTATACGTCCCTTCGAAAAACTGTTTTTT.

The rearrangement links TRBV2 to TRBJ1-1, with a tentative D call TRBD1 (6 bases). Germline CDR1 reads SNHLY; CDR2 reads FYNNEI. The CDR3 runs to 16 residues. Trimming removed 2 bases from V and 1 base from J, with 14 bases in between. DNA for the CDR3: TGTGCCAGCAGTGAACTGGACGGGGGCTGGAACACTGAAGCTTTCTTT. As protein: CASSELDGGWNTEAFF.

The chain has TRBV6-1 and TRBJ1-4; D not certain. The germline CDR1 and CDR2 sequences are MNHNS and SASEGT. Trimming left V 1 base short and J 1 base short, with 7 bases between. This CDR3 contains 15 residues. CDR3 coding DNA: TGTGCCAGCAGTGAAGGCCCGGTAACTAATGAAAAACTGTTTTTT. Translation gives CASSEGPVTNEKLFF.

The CDR3 spells CASSQLAGWGETQYF. The CDR3 DNA is TGCGCCAGCAGCCAACTAGCGGGGTGGGGAGAGACCCAGTACTTC. The chain carries TRBV4-3 and TRBJ2-5, with 9 bases fitting TRBD2. The CDR3 spans 15 residues. Germline-derived CDR1 and CDR2 are LGHNA and YSLEER. V trimming: 2 bases; J trimming: 4 bases; junction bases outside the gene matches: 5.

Concerning this clone itself: A much larger clone differs from this one at a single base, so this may be a read error. This chain joins TRBV6-5 and TRBJ2-1, with TRBD2 matching 11 bases. V was clipped by 8 bases and J by 16 bases; unmatched bases: 13. This CDR3 spans 13 amino acids. Germline V gene data show CDR1 as MNHEY and CDR2 as SVGAGI. CDR3 sequence reads: CASGPLAGGPAFF. In DNA, the CDR3 is TGTGCCAGCGGCCCATTAGCGGGGGGGCCGGCTTTCTTC.

This sequence joins TRBV27 and TRBJ2-3; the D is unclear. V gave up 5 bases and J gave up 6 bases, with 12 bases separating them. This CDR3 region has 13 residues. Germline lookup yields CDR1 MNHEY and CDR2 SMNVEV (reference sequence). DNA for the CDR3: TGTGCCAGCAGTCCCGGCGGTCCGGATACGCAGTATTTT. Its translation: CASSPGGPDTQYF.

The chain employs TRBV30 and TRBJ1-5, with D uncertain. V was shortened by 1 base and J by 7 bases, with 14 bases between the two germline ends. CDR3 length: 14 residues. Germline CDR1 is GTSNPN and CDR2 is SVGIG (reference sequence). The DNA of the CDR3 is TGTGCCTGGAGTGCGGGAGGGTATAGACAGCCCCAGCATTTT. Translating gives CAWSAGGYRQPQHF.

The gene calls are TRBV7-6 and TRBJ2-1; D gene uncertain. CDR3 length: 15 amino acids. CDR1 is SGHVS and CDR2 is FNYEAQ in the germline V gene. Trimming cost V 5 bases and J 5 bases, with 16 bases left between them. CDR3 amino acids: CASSTLENFDNEQFF. DNA of the CDR3: TGTGCCAGCAGCACTTTAGAGAATTTTGACAATGAGCAGTTCTTC.

This chain connects TRBV6-5 to TRBJ1-4, with D uncertain. The germline gives CDR1 MNHEY, CDR2 SVGAGI. This CDR3 contains 12 residues. Trimming took 1 base from V and 8 from J, leaving 5 bases between them. CDR3 in DNA: TGTGCCAGCAGTTACTGGGCCGAAAAACTGTTTTTT. Encoded protein: CASSYWAEKLFF.

The J gene is TRBJ1-1, the V gene TRBV14, with unresolved D. The ends were cut back, 4 bases at V and 7 bases at J, with 13 bases in the middle. The CDR3 length is 13 residues. The germline V gene has CDR1 SGHDN and CDR2 FVKESK. The CDR3 spells CASSLAPGGEAFF. The CDR3 DNA reads as TGTGCCAGCAGCCTCGCACCCGGCGGTGAAGCTTTCTTT. The full variable domain, completed using reference TRBV14 and TRBJ1-1, is EAGVTQFPSHSVIEKGQTVTLRCDPISGHDNLYWYRRVMGKEIKFLLHFVKESKQDESGMPNNRFLAERTGGTYSTLKVQPAELEDSGVYFCASSLAPGGEAFFGQGTRLTVV.

This clone was seen only a few times. The chain carries TRBV12-2 and TRBJ2-5; the listed D gene, TRBD1, was not tested against the DNA. TRBV12-2 is flagged as a pseudogene. The CDR3 totals 15 residues. CDR3 residues: CASRSSLSGNETQYF. The CDR3 DNA follows: TGTGCAAGTCGCTCTTCCTTATCAGGGAACGAGACCCAGTACTTC.

This clone is medium-sized in the sample. The chain employs TRBV7-9 and TRBJ1-6; D is unclear. Trimming removed 4 bases at V and 7 bases at J, with 11 bases between. CDR1 SEHNR and CDR2 FQNEAQ come from the germline V gene (reference sequence). The CDR3 runs to 14 residues. CDR3 protein: CASSSPDPNSPLHF. CDR3 DNA sequence: TGTGCCAGCAGCTCCCCCGACCCGAATTCACCCCTCCACTTT. Based on the CDR3 plus reference TRBV7-9 and TRBJ1-6, the full variable domain is DTGVSQNPRHKITKRGQNVTFRCDPISEHNRLYWYRQTLGQGPEFLTYFQNEAQLEKSRLLSDRFSAERPKGSFSTLEIQRTEQGDSAMYLCASSSPDPNSPLHFGNGTRLTVT.

This chain uses TRBV10-1 with TRBJ2-1; TRBD2 matches 12 bases. Trimming at V came to 2 bases and at J to 6 bases, leaving 5 bases not matched to a gene. Germline V CDR1 and CDR2: WNHNN, SYGVQD (reference sequence). The CDR3 runs to 16 residues. CDR3 sequence (DNA): TGCGCCAGCAGTGAGCCGCTAGCGGGGGGGATCAATGAGCAGTTCTTC. Translated, it gives CASSEPLAGGINEQFF.

The chain links TRBV28 to TRBJ2-7; 8 nucleotides line up with TRBD1. Germline CDR1 reads MDHEN; CDR2 reads SYDVKM. CDR3 length: 15 residues. Trimming removed 3 bases from V and 1 base from J; junction bases left unmatched: 5. The CDR3 nucleotides are TGTGCCAGCAGTTTTTCGAGACAGGGGTCCTACGAGCAGTACTTC. It translates to CASSFSRQGSYEQYF.

The chain uses TRBV6-5 and TRBJ1-2; D remains unclear. Germline CDR1 reads MNHEY; CDR2 reads SVGAGI. With 0 bases removed from V and 4 bases from J, the gap between germline ends came to 12 bases. The CDR3 contains 15 residues. Here the CDR3 DNA reads TGTGCCAGCAGTTACTCGAAGGCCAGTCCCTATGGCTACACCTTC. Its translation: CASSYSKASPYGYTF.

This clone appeared a few times. The genes are TRBV7-2 and TRBJ2-5, with unresolved D. The CDR3 spans 14 residues. Trimming stripped 0 bases from V and 3 bases from J, with 8 bases between. Per germline, CDR1 SGHTA and CDR2 FQGNSA. CDR3 DNA: TGTGCCAGCAGCTTAGCTCGCCGGGAAGAGACCCAGTACTTC. Translation gives CASSLARREETQYF.

The CDR3 sequence is CALWGPAHGANVLTF. DNA of the CDR3: TGTGCCCTGTGGGGGCCGGCCCATGGGGCCAACGTCCTGACTTTC. This rearrangement joins TRBV30 to TRBJ2-6; tentatively, D is TRBD1 (6 bases). The V gene lost 8 bases and the J gene lost 3 bases, with 17 bases spanning the gap. This CDR3 has 15 amino acids. Germline CDR1 reads GTSNPN; CDR2 reads SVGIG (reference sequence).